A single sample gave rise to the 8 T cell receptor beta chains below, sequenced in a study of T cell repertoires in cytomegalovirus infection. Each CDR3 protein gets one entry after TCRdb re-called the reads with MiXCR. This sample yields about 740,000 distinct CDR3 sequences, of which about 40% are seen a single time; roughly 2.8% belongs to the top ten. Material for sequencing was PBMCs. These TCRs come from a human donor in good health (CMV status not recorded). Some clones in this sample may be carry-over from other donors' samples.

The chain joins TRBV9 to TRBJ2-3; 7 bases align to TRBD1. CDR1 SGDLS and CDR2 YYNGEE come from the germline V gene. The CDR3 totals 16 residues. V shed 0 bases and J 4 bases; nucleotides not matched to a gene: 8. The CDR3 DNA reads as TGTGCCAGCAGCGTAGGTTTTAGGGGGCGCCCAGATACGCAGTATTTT. Residues: CASSVGFRGRPDTQYF.

This clonotype was seen a handful of times. The CDR3, as DNA: TGTGCCAGCAGCTCCCTCGCGGGGGGCCCACCCTTCAATGAGCAGTTCTTC. This sequence encodes CASSSLAGGPPFNEQFF. The rearrangement uses TRBV7-2 and TRBJ2-1; 8 bases are a match to TRBD2. V lost 4 bases and J lost 6; bases outside the gene matches: 14. CDR1 SGHTA and CDR2 FQGNSA come from the germline V gene. The length of the CDR3 is 17 residues.

V and J are TRBV2 and TRBJ2-1, with TRBD1 matching 11 bases. This CDR3 has 15 residues. Germline CDR1 reads SNHLY; CDR2 reads FYNNEI. V shed 6 bases, J shed 4 bases, and the junction held 5 bases outside the gene matches. This chain's CDR3 is CASSADRGLYNEQFF. The CDR3 coding sequence is TGTGCCAGCAGCGCGGACAGGGGGCTGTACAATGAGCAGTTCTTC.

In its sample, this clonotype was seen a few times. The gene calls are TRBV10-3 and TRBJ2-3, with D perhaps matching TRBD2 (7 bases). Trimming removed 4 bases at V and 2 bases at J, with 16 bases between. This CDR3 spans 16 amino acids. CDR1 ENHRY and CDR2 SYGVKD come from the germline V gene. The DNA of the CDR3 is TGTGCCATCAGTGCCTCACCGGGGGGCCCCACAGATACGCAGTATTTT. Protein: CAISASPGGPTDTQYF.

This sequence joins TRBV20-1 and TRBJ1-2, with a tentative D call TRBD1 (5 bases). Trimming removed 1 base from V and 6 bases from J, with 12 bases in between. This CDR3 spans 13 amino acids. Per germline, CDR1 DFQATT and CDR2 SNEGSKA (reference sequence). CDR3 in amino acids: CSARATGTDGYTF. The CDR3 region has the DNA TGCAGTGCTAGAGCTACCGGGACGGATGGCTACACCTTC.

This sequence joins TRBV5-1 and TRBJ2-2, with 9 bases identical to TRBD1. Germline assignment: CDR1 SGHRS and CDR2 YFSETQ. V lost 3 bases to trimming and J lost 4 bases; unmatched junction nucleotides: 1. This CDR3 spans 14 amino acids. This CDR3 reads CASSSDRGTGELFF. CDR3 nucleotides: TGCGCCAGCAGCTCGGACAGGGGCACCGGGGAGCTGTTTTTT.

The V gene is TRBV20-1, the J gene TRBJ1-1, with a possible D match to TRBD1 (5 bases). The CDR3 consists of 15 residues. V lost 0 bases and J 4 bases, leaving 15 bases between the germline ends. The germline CDR1 and CDR2 sequences are DFQATT and SNEGSKA (reference sequence). CDR3 coding DNA: TGCAGTGCTAGAGATGCGGTCAGGGTAGCCACTGAAGCTTTCTTT. Residues: CSARDAVRVATEAFF.

The V gene is TRBV24-1, the J gene TRBJ2-1, with 11 bases that match TRBD2. With V trimmed by 4 bases and J by 4 bases, 5 bases remained unmatched. CDR1 and CDR2 (germline): KGHDR, SFDVKD. The CDR3 covers 16 residues. CDR3 residues: CATSEKGLAGYNEQFF. CDR3 DNA sequence: TGTGCCACCAGTGAAAAAGGACTAGCGGGTTACAATGAGCAGTTCTTC.